This T cell receptor beta chain appears in the sequencing data of a study of blood T cells in healthy people across ages (dated by TCRdb to about 2015). Regarding the complete study: In model experiments, template switching captured roughly one uniquely barcoded TCR beta cDNA molecule for every two T cells. Donors were grouped into four age groups: young (average roughly 17 years), middle-aged (39), aged (around 60) and long-lived (just over 80). To avoid experimental bias, donors of different ages were spread randomly across the sequencing lanes. The study measured age-related changes in TCR beta repertoire diversity using deep sequencing normalized with unique cDNA molecular identifiers. For two donors (one aged 18 to 30 and one aged 80 or older), the study analyzed two additional independent replicas of 1 million unique cDNA reads from the same blood draw. Summary of the overall study and its limitations: There was a strong correlation between observed TCR beta diversity and the percentage of naive T cells measured by flow cytometry. Compared with the aged group, the long-lived group had more naive CD4+ T cells, fewer expanded clones and increased TCR diversity, suggesting age selection. Estimates of total diversity from one million sequenced T cells were regarded as lower bounds and underestimates. Because the CMV infection status of the donors was unknown, age-related changes in expanded clonotypes may potentially have been confounded. Since profiling was done on bulk unsorted PBMCs, naive and antigen-experienced compartments could not be conclusively compared. As age increased, observed TCR beta diversity per million T cells dropped in a roughly linear way, and a significant reduction was already evident by age 40.

Details on this clonotype: Its antigen target is currently unknown. Per-base quality was not reported, and no clone a single base away is much larger than it.

The donors were 40 or so Caucasian individuals from Russia, aged roughly 6 to 95 years, who were systemically healthy. Each donor gave 8 to 10 milliliters of peripheral blood, collected into EDTA-treated Vacutainer tubes. PBMCs were isolated by Ficoll-Paque density-gradient centrifugation, with at least 6.5 million obtained per sample. Total RNA was extracted from PBMCs with Trizol reagent, with at least 6 micrograms obtained per sample. For every donor, an aliquot of PBMCs went through flow cytometry to measure the percentages of naive CD45RAhigh/CD27high T cells. The CDR3 covers 20 residues, taking in both the cysteine and the phenylalanine. Here the CDR3 DNA is all that survives: 60 bases in frame from base 1. The germline V gene (reference sequence) yields LGHDT for CDR1 and YNNKEL for CDR2. Compared with germline, V lacks 1 base and J lacks 0 bases; bases without a gene match: 13. Library prep was done by 5' RACE. For sequencing, an Illumina HiSeq 2500 was employed. A second PCR of roughly 6 to 11 cycles was run with a J-beta primer mix and a sample-barcoded 5' primer. A template-switch 5' adaptor carrying 12 random nucleotides introduced a unique molecular identifier onto each TCR beta cDNA molecule. Each sample yielded at least 3 million CDR3-containing paired-end reads. The Mint cDNA synthesis kit, primed by a TRBC-specific oligonucleotide, was used to synthesize first-strand cDNA from all RNA. All cDNA was treated with uracil-DNA glycosylase and then went through a first 18-cycle PCR with the universal primers M1SS and BC2_uni_R. Under the source paper's analysis protocol: For normalization, 1 million high-quality reads, each with a distinct molecular identifier, were randomly selected from each sample. Instead of being binned into consensus sequences, reads that shared molecular identifiers were thrown out. MiTCR, set to a Q25 quality threshold and the strictest error-elimination algorithm, was used for CDR3 identification, clonotype clustering and error correction. A nonparametric unseen species model using Euler transformation provided a lower-bound estimate of total TCR beta diversity. The public reads were run again by TCRdb, first through fastp at Q25 and then through MiXCR, and only productive beta chains were kept. CDR3 protein sequences are deduplicated, and each keeps its most common genes and DNA. The V and J calls here are based on TCRdb, not the publication. For this sample there are about a million distinct CDR3 sequences; roughly half appear just once. The ten largest clones capture roughly a fifth of the sample.

Sequenced sample: blood. Recombination linked TRBV3-1 to TRBJ2-1; TRBD2 aligns with 9 central bases. The TCR was taken from a woman aged 55-69 years in good health. The DNA is as follows: TGTGCCAGCAGCCAAGGGCTAGCGGGGATTATAAAGAGCTCCTACAATGAGCAGTTCTTC. The encoded protein is CASSQGLAGIIKSSYNEQFF.